A selection of T cell receptor beta chains follows, all from one sample in a study of T-cell memory formation after mild COVID-19. MiXCR, applied by TCRdb to the 5' RACE reads, yields one record per CDR3 protein. The sample contains about 470,000 distinct CDR3 sequences, nearly 25% of which appear only once. What was sequenced was PBMCs or a T cell subset sorted from them (not recorded which). The receptors come from an adult woman who had mild COVID-19 (a few samples of this study predate the infection). Cell type and time point are not known. The CDR3 runs from the conserved cysteine through the conserved F or W. D genes are given only for firm matches. Size is stated for part of the rows, as once, few or many counts, or as a class when the clone is expanded.

clone_size	cdr3_length	v_call	j_call	d_call	cdr3_aa	cdr3_nt
few	13	TRBV5-6	TRBJ2-5	TRBD1	CASSWTGQETQYF	TGTGCCAGCAGCTGGACAGGACAAGAGACCCAGTACTTC
NA	15	TRBV25-1	TRBJ1-5	TRBD1	CASSQTGDSNQPQHF	TGTGCCAGCAGCCAAACAGGGGATAGCAATCAGCCCCAGCATTTT
many	14	TRBV12-3/TRBV12-4	TRBJ2-1	TRBD2	CASKLAGFYNEQFF	TGTGCCAGCAAACTAGCGGGGTTTTACAATGAGCAGTTCTTC
NA	14	TRBV5-1	TRBJ2-3	TRBD1	CASRKQGAVDTQYF	TGCGCCAGCAGAAAACAGGGGGCGGTGGATACGCAGTATTTT
NA	15	TRBV7-9	TRBJ2-7	TRBD2	CASSAGLAGNYEQYF	TGTGCCAGCAGCGCAGGACTAGCGGGGAACTACGAGCAGTACTTC
NA	14	TRBV7-9	TRBJ2-7	TRBD1	CASSSTGRLNEQYF	TGTGCCAGCAGCTCGACAGGGAGACTGAACGAGCAGTACTTC
NA	16	TRBV27	TRBJ1-3	TRBD1	CASSKGTASSGNTIYF	TGTGCCAGCAGTAAAGGGACAGCGAGCTCTGGAAACACCATATATTTT
few	13	TRBV7-3	TRBJ1-1	NA	CASSRERGTEAFF	TGTGCCAGCAGCCGTGAGAGGGGCACTGAAGCTTTCTTT
NA	15	TRBV24-1	TRBJ2-5	TRBD1	CATSDPGGVGETQYF	TGTGCCACCAGTGACCCAGGGGGCGTGGGGGAGACCCAGTACTTC
few	13	TRBV29-1	TRBJ2-7	NA	CSVLTGSSYEQYF	TGCAGCGTCTTAACCGGTAGTTCCTACGAGCAGTACTTC
few	15	TRBV20-1	TRBJ2-3	TRBD2	CSARGSGGDPDTQYF	TGCAGTGCTAGAGGTAGCGGGGGGGACCCAGATACGCAGTATTTT
few	14	TRBV10-3	TRBJ2-1	TRBD1	CAISESTGGNEQFF	TGTGCCATCAGTGAGTCGACAGGGGGCAATGAGCAGTTCTTC
NA	14	TRBV5-1	TRBJ1-2	NA	CASSSQGGGYGYTF	TGCGCCAGCAGCTCCCAGGGCGGAGGCTATGGCTACACCTTC
few	17	TRBV5-1	TRBJ2-7	TRBD1	CASSQGWGGQGSYEQYF	TGCGCCAGCAGCCAGGGCTGGGGGGGACAGGGATCCTACGAGCAGTACTTC
few	16	TRBV7-6	TRBJ2-3	TRBD2	CASSLMAGGPTDTQYF	TGTGCCAGCAGCTTAATGGCGGGAGGGCCCACAGATACGCAGTATTTT
few	13	TRBV7-2	TRBJ2-3	NA	CASSYDWSDTQYF	TGTGCCAGCAGCTACGACTGGTCGGATACGCAGTATTTT
NA	16	TRBV12-3/TRBV12-4	TRBJ2-4	NA	CASSFLQGLAKNIQYF	TGTGCCAGCAGTTTCCTTCAGGGGCTAGCCAAAAACATTCAGTACTTC
NA	13	TRBV7-9	TRBJ2-3	NA	CASSHRAWDTQYF	TGTGCCAGCAGCCACAGGGCCTGGGATACGCAGTATTTT
NA	15	TRBV5-1	TRBJ2-5	NA	CASSNSGTWKETQYF	TGCGCCAGCAGCAACTCCGGGACATGGAAAGAGACCCAGTACTTC
NA	13	TRBV5-6	TRBJ1-2	NA	CASSPLANYGYTF	TGTGCCAGCAGCCCGCTAGCTAACTATGGCTACACCTTC
NA	13	TRBV5-5	TRBJ2-2	NA	CASSPRPTGELFF	TGTGCCAGCAGCCCCCGGCCCACCGGGGAGCTGTTTTTT
NA	13	TRBV12-3/TRBV12-4	TRBJ1-2	TRBD1	CASSSTGGWGYTF	TGTGCCAGCAGTTCGACAGGGGGCTGGGGCTACACCTTC
few	15	TRBV20-1	TRBJ2-7	TRBD1	CSARDSGTGNYEQYF	TGCAGTGCTAGAGATTCCGGGACAGGGAACTACGAGCAGTACTTC
NA	13	TRBV28	TRBJ2-5	NA	CASRTGWQETQYF	TGTGCCAGCAGAACAGGGTGGCAGGAGACCCAGTACTTC
NA	14	TRBV27	TRBJ2-1	NA	CATSALLAGDEQFF	TGTGCCACCTCGGCTCTACTAGCAGGCGATGAGCAGTTCTTC
NA	15	TRBV7-8	TRBJ2-1	TRBD2	CASSLAAGGSNEQFF	TGTGCCAGCAGCTTAGCAGCGGGAGGAAGCAATGAGCAGTTCTTC
NA	14	TRBV27	TRBJ2-7	TRBD2	CASTPVGGPYEQYF	TGTGCCAGCACCCCCGTGGGAGGGCCTTACGAGCAGTACTTC
NA	13	TRBV19	TRBJ2-5	NA	CASSHRPKETQYF	TGTGCCAGTAGTCACCGCCCCAAAGAGACCCAGTACTTC
NA	15	TRBV9	TRBJ2-1	TRBD2	CASSTKRGGRNEQFF	TGTGCCAGCAGCACAAAGCGGGGGGGCCGCAATGAGCAGTTCTTC
NA	16	TRBV12-2	TRBJ2-7	NA	CASRLEFRVPRGEQYF	TGTGCAAGTCGCTTAGAGTTCAGGGTCCCGAGGGGCGAGCAGTACTTC
NA	17	TRBV20-1	TRBJ2-6	NA	CSASDRGGISGANVLTF	TGCAGTGCTAGCGACAGGGGAGGGATCTCTGGGGCCAACGTCCTGACTTTC
NA	16	TRBV18	TRBJ2-2	TRBD1	CASSRSTGDTTGELFF	TGTGCCAGCTCACGTTCGACAGGGGATACCACCGGGGAGCTGTTTTTT
NA	16	TRBV5-1	TRBJ1-6	TRBD1	CASSLGSTGSDSPLHF	TGCGCCAGCAGCTTGGGATCGACAGGGAGTGATTCACCCCTCCACTTT
NA	12	TRBV7-9	TRBJ2-3	NA	CASSIPTDTQYF	TGTGCCAGCAGCATCCCCACAGATACGCAGTATTTT
NA	11	TRBV29-1	TRBJ2-7	NA	CSVGSPREQYF	TGCAGCGTTGGGAGCCCGAGGGAGCAGTACTTC
few	14	TRBV4-2	TRBJ1-1	NA	CASSQSGGRTEAFF	TGTGCCAGCAGCCAAAGTGGGGGTAGGACTGAAGCTTTCTTT
NA	13	TRBV12-3/TRBV12-4	TRBJ2-4	NA	CASRRDLINIQYF	TGTGCCAGCCGCCGGGACCTAATTAACATTCAGTACTTC
NA	17	TRBV12-3/TRBV12-4	TRBJ2-7	NA	CASGSSILTRTLGEQYF	TGTGCCAGCGGCTCCTCCATTTTGACTCGGACCCTAGGCGAGCAGTACTTC
few	16	TRBV5-1	TRBJ1-1	NA	CASSLGPSRVSTEAFF	TGCGCCAGCAGCTTGGGTCCTTCACGGGTCTCCACTGAAGCTTTCTTT
few	16	TRBV7-3	TRBJ2-2	TRBD2	CASSSSGSANTGELFF	TGTGCCAGCAGCTCTAGCGGGAGTGCGAACACCGGGGAGCTGTTTTTT
few	11	TRBV29-1	TRBJ2-2	NA	CSVKGTGELFF	TGCAGCGTTAAGGGTACCGGGGAGCTGTTTTTT
NA	16	TRBV19	TRBJ1-3	TRBD1	CASSRSRQGSGNTIYF	TGTGCCAGTAGTAGAAGCCGACAGGGATCTGGAAACACCATATATTTT
NA	12	TRBV10-2	TRBJ2-1	NA	CASGSGGNEQFF	TGCGCCAGCGGGAGTGGGGGAAATGAGCAGTTCTTC
NA	18	TRBV2	TRBJ2-7	NA	CASSGTNTELASSYEQYF	TGTGCCAGCAGTGGAACCAACACAGAGCTGGCGAGCTCCTACGAGCAGTACTTC
few	15	TRBV15	TRBJ2-1	NA	CATSRDPGGADEQFF	TGTGCCACCAGCAGAGATCCAGGGGGGGCCGATGAGCAGTTCTTC
NA	13	TRBV20-1	TRBJ2-3	NA	CSARSGVTDTQYF	TGCAGTGCTAGATCAGGGGTCACAGATACGCAGTATTTT
NA	13	TRBV6-5	TRBJ1-6	NA	CASREDRYSPLHF	TGTGCCAGCAGGGAAGACAGATATTCACCCCTCCACTTT
NA	15	TRBV5-1	TRBJ2-2	TRBD1	CASSIRDRGAGELFF	TGCGCCAGCAGCATAAGAGACAGGGGGGCCGGGGAGCTGTTTTTT
NA	14	TRBV7-2	TRBJ2-7	NA	CASSSGTRVYEQYF	TGTGCCAGCAGCTCCGGGACACGGGTCTACGAGCAGTACTTC
NA	15	TRBV12-3/TRBV12-4	TRBJ2-3	NA	CASSFWTWLTDTQYF	TGTGCCAGCAGTTTCTGGACTTGGCTTACAGATACGCAGTATTTT
NA	16	TRBV13	TRBJ2-1	TRBD2	CASLSRLAGVRDEQFF	TGTGCCAGCTTAAGTAGACTAGCGGGAGTGAGGGATGAGCAGTTCTTC
NA	17	TRBV3-1	TRBJ2-1	TRBD2	CASSQEGLAGGWSEQFF	TGTGCCAGCAGCCAAGAAGGACTAGCGGGGGGGTGGAGTGAGCAGTTCTTC
NA	15	TRBV7-9	TRBJ2-7	TRBD1	CASSPGDRSSYEQYF	TGTGCCAGCAGCCCAGGGGACAGGTCCTCTTACGAGCAGTACTTC
NA	13	TRBV7-9	TRBJ2-2	TRBD2	CATGLAATGELFF	TGTGCCACAGGACTAGCGGCCACCGGGGAGCTGTTTTTT